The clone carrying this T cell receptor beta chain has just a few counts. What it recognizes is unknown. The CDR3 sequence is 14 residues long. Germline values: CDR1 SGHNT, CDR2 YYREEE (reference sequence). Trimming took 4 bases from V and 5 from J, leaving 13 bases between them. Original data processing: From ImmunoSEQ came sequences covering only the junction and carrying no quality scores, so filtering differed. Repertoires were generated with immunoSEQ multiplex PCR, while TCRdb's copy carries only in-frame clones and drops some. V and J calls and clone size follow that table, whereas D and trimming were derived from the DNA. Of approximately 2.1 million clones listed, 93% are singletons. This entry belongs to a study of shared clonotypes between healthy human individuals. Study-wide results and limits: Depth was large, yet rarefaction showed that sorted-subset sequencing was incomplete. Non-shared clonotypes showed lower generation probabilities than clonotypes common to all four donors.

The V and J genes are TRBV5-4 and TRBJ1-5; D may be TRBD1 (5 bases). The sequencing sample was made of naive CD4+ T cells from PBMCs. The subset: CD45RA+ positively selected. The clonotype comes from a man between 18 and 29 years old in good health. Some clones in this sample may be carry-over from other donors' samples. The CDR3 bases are TGTGCCAGCAGCAACCAGGGAGAGGATCAGCCCCAGCATTTT. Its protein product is CASSNQGEDQPQHF.